This T cell receptor (beta chain) was recovered during a study of CD8 T cells in ankylosing spondylitis. Study-level findings and limits: Relatively rare in peripheral blood, disease-linked clones were also CD8+. Blood from ankylosing spondylitis patients appeared to carry a characteristic eight-variant TCR beta motif.

The table lists this clonotype with many counts. Its antigen remains unknown. One entry per CDR3 protein results from TCRdb running MiXCR on the 5' RACE reads. Here the sample spans about 840,000 distinct CDR3 sequences, 12% being singletons. The V gene's germline CDR1 is SGHDT and CDR2 YYEEEE. Trimming removed 3 bases from V and 0 bases from J; junction bases left unmatched: 4. This CDR3 region has 16 residues. Sequencing was carried out using blood, either unsorted or a sorted T cell fraction (not recorded which). J is TRBJ2-2 and V is TRBV5-6; 8 positions agree with TRBD2. This receptor was obtained from a male donor with ankylosing spondylitis. This CDR3 is CASSYQLAANTGELFF. The CDR3 coding sequence is TGTGCCAGCAGCTACCAACTAGCGGCGAACACCGGGGAGCTGTTTTTT.